This T cell receptor beta chain appears in the sequencing data of a study of shared clonotypes between healthy human individuals. Study as a whole: Sampling drew on donors who were a couple of women and a few men aged 18 to 49. Three CD4 naive, three CD4 memory, two CD8 naive and one CD8 memory plate were used per donor.

On this clone: Its antigen is undetermined.

CD45RO-negative, CCR7-selected cells formed the naive CD8 fraction, which excluded terminally differentiated effector memory CD45RA+ cells. Findings and limits, study-wide: Naive subsets generally had larger estimated richness than memory subsets. Some clonotypes were shared by all four sorted-subset donors, while others were not shared. The non-shared ones had lower generation probabilities than the shared ones.

Some clones are missing from TCRdb's copy, which holds only in-frame ones; the method was immunoSEQ multiplex PCR. This sample has around 2,000,000 clones, with over 85% found just once. Germline CDR1 and CDR2: SGHRS and YFSETQ. The CDR3 is made up of 16 amino acids. The V end was cut by 0 bases, the J end by 3 bases, with 13 bases between. This sequence joins TRBV5-1 and TRBJ1-3; D perhaps matches TRBD1 (6 bases). This TCR came from a man in his late teens or twenties in good health. The specimen was naive CD8+ T cells sorted from blood. DNA for the CDR3: TGCGCCAGCAGCTTGGTGGCAGGGACATATGGAAACACCATATATTTT. Protein sequence: CASSLVAGTYGNTIYF.